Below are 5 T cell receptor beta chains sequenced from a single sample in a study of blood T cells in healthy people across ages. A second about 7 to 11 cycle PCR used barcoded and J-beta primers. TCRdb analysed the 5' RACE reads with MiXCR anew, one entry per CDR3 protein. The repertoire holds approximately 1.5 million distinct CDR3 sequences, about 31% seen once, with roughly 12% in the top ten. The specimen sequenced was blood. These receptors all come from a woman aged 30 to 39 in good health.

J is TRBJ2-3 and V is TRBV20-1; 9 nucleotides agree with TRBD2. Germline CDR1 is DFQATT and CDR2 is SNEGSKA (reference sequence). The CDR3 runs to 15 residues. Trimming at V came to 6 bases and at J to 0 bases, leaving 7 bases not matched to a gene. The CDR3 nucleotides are TGCAGTGCCGCGGGGGGGCAAACTAGCACAGATACGCAGTATTTT. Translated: CSAAGGQTSTDTQYF.

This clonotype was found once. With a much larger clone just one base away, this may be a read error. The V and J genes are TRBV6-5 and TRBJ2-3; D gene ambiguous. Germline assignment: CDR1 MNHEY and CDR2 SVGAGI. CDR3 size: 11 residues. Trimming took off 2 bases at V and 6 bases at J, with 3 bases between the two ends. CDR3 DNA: TGTGCCAGCAGTTACATGGATACGCAGTATTTT. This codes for CASSYMDTQYF.

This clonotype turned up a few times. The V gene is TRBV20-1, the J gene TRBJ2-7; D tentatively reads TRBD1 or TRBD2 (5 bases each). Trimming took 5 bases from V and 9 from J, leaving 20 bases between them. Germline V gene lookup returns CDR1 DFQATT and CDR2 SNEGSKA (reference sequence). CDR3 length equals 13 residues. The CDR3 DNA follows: TGCAGTGCTTCCGGGACCCAACATTATGGGCAGTACTTC. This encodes CSASGTQHYGQYF.

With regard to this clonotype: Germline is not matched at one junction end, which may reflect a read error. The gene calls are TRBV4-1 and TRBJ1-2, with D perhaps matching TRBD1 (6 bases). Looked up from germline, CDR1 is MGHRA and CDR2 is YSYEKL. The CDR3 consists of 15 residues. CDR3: CASSRDILTRYGCTF. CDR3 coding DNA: TGCGCCAGCAGCCGGGACATACTAACCCGCTATGGCTGCACCTTC.

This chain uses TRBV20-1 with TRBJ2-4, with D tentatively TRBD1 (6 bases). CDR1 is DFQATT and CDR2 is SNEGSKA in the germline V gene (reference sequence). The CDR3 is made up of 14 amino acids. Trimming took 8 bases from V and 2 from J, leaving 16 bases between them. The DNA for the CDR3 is TGCAGTACTCAACAGGGTTGGTCCAAAAACATTCAGTACTTC. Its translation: CSTQQGWSKNIQYF.